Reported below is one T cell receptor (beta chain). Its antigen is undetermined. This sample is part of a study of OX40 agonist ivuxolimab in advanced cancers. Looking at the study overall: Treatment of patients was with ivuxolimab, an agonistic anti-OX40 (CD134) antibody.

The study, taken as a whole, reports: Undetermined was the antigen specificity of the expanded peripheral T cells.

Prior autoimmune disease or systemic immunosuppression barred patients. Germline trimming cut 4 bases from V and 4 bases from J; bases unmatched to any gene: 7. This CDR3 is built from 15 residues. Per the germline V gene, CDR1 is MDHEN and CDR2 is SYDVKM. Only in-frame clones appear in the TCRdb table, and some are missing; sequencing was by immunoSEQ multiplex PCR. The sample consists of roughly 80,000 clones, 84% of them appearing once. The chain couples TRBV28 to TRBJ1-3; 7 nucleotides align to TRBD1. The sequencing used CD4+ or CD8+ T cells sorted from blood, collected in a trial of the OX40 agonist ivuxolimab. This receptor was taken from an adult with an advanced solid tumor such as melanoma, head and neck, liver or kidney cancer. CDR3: CASSYSGTAGNTIYF. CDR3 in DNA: TGTGCCAGCAGTTACTCCGGGACAGCGGGAAACACCATATATTTT.